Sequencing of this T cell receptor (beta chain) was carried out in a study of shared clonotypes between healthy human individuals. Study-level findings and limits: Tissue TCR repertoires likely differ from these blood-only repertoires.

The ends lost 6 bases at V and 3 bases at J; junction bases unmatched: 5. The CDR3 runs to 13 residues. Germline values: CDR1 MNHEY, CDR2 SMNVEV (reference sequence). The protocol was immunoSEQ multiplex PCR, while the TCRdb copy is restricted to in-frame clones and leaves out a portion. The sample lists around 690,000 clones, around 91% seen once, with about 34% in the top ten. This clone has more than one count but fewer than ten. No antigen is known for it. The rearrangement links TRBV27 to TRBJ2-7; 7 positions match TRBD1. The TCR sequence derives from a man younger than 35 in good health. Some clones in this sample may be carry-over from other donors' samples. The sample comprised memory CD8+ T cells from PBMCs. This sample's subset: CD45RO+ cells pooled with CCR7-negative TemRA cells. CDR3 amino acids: CASRTGINYEQYF. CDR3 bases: TGTGCCAGCAGGACAGGGATAAACTACGAGCAGTACTTC.